The rows below give T cell receptor beta chains drawn from one sample of a study of T cell responses to AZD1222 COVID-19 vaccine. TCRdb's copy holds only in-frame clones and misses some; the assay was immunoSEQ multiplex PCR. The sample contains about 140,000 clones, roughly 84% of which appear only once. Sample: peripheral blood, taken 28 days after the second AZD1222 dose. These TCRs come from an adult who received the AZD1222 COVID-19 vaccine. Each CDR3 is given with its conserved first and last residue. Only part of the rows carry a size: once, few, many, or a class if the clone is expanded.

CDR3aa: CASSSWGGVGELFF
abundance: NA
j_gene: TRBJ2-2
len: 14
v_gene: TRBV11-2

CDR3aa: CASSRTSHPSDTQYF
abundance: NA
j_gene: TRBJ2-3
len: 15
v_gene: TRBV3-1/TRBV3-2

CDR3aa: CASSSTSGGRQETQYF
abundance: NA
j_gene: TRBJ2-5
len: 16
v_gene: TRBV5-4

CDR3aa: CASSLGSVESGNTIYF
abundance: NA
j_gene: TRBJ1-3
len: 16
v_gene: TRBV28

CDR3aa: CSASPGATDTQYF
abundance: NA
j_gene: TRBJ2-3
len: 13
v_gene: TRBV20-1

CDR3aa: CASSFSSRGRGGYTF
abundance: once
j_gene: TRBJ1-2
len: 15
v_gene: TRBV28

CDR3aa: CASSQDLLGQGRFGELFF
abundance: NA
j_gene: TRBJ2-2
len: 18
v_gene: TRBV4-2

CDR3aa: CASEVVSSEKLFF
abundance: once
j_gene: TRBJ1-4
len: 13
v_gene: TRBV6-5

CDR3aa: CASSSRVAGGDTQYF
abundance: NA
j_gene: TRBJ2-3
len: 15
v_gene: TRBV5-1

CDR3aa: CASQGAHSYEQYF
abundance: once
j_gene: TRBJ2-7
len: 13
v_gene: TRBV18

CDR3aa: CASSLVGGAWDPSPLHF
abundance: NA
j_gene: TRBJ1-6
len: 17
v_gene: TRBV7-2

CDR3aa: CASSLSVETQYF
abundance: NA
j_gene: TRBJ2-5
len: 12
v_gene: TRBV7-9

CDR3aa: CASRNTEAFF
abundance: NA
j_gene: TRBJ1-1
len: 10
v_gene: TRBV12-3/TRBV12-4